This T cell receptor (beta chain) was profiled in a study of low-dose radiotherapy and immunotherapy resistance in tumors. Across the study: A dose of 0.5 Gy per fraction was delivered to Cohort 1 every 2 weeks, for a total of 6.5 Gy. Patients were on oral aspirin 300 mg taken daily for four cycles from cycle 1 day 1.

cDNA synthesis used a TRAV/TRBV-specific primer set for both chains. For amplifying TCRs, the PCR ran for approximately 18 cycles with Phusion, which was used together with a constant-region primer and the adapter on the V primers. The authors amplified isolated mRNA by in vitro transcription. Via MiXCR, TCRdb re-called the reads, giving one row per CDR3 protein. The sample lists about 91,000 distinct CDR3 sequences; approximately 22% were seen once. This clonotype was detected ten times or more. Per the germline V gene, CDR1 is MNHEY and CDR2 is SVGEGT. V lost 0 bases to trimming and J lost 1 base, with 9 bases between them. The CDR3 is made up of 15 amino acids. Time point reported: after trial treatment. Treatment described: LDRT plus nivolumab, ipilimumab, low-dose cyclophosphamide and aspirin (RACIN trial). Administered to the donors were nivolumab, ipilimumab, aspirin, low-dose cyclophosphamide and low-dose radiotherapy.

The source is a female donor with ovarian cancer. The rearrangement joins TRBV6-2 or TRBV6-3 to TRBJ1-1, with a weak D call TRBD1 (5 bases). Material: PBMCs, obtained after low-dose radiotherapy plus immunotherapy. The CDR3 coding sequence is TGTGCCAGCAGTTACTCGCAGGGAACGAACACTGAAGCTTTCTTT. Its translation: CASSYSQGTNTEAFF.